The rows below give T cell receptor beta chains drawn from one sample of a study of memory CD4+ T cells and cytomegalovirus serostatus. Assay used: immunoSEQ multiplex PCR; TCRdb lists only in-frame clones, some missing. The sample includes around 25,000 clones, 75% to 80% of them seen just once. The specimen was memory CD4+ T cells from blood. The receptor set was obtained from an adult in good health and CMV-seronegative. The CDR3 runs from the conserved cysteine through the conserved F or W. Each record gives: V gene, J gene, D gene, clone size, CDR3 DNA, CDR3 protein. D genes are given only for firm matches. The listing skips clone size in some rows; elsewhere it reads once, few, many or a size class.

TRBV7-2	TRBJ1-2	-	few	TGTGCCAGCAGCCCAAGGCAGGGAACGAGTTATGGCTACACCTTC	CASSPRQGTSYGYTF
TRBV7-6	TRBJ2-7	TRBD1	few	TGTGCCAGCAGCTTCGGGACAGGGGGGAGGTACGAGCAGTACTTC	CASSFGTGGRYEQYF
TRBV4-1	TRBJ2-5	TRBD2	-	TGCGCCAGCAGCCAAGATCCCAGCGGGGGGGCCGTCGGGACCCAGTACTTC	CASSQDPSGGAVGTQYF
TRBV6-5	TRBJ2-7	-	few	TGTGCCAGCAGAAAATCCGGTCAGGGAACCTACGAGCAGTACTTC	CASRKSGQGTYEQYF
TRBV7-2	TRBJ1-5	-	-	TGTGCCAGCAGCTACAGCAATCAGCCCCAGCATTTT	CASSYSNQPQHF
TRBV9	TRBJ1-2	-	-	TGTGCCAGCAGCGTAAGGGCGTCGGACTATGGCTACACCTTC	CASSVRASDYGYTF
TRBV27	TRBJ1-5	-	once	TGTGCCAGCAGTTTATTGCCAGGAAAGCAGCCCCAGCATTTT	CASSLLPGKQPQHF
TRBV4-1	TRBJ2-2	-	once	TGCGCCAGCAGCCAAGTAACAGGCTCCGGGGAGCTGTTTTTT	CASSQVTGSGELFF
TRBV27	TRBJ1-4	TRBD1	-	TGTGCCACCCAGGACAGGCCAAATGAAAAACTGTTTTTT	CATQDRPNEKLFF
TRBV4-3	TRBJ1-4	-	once	TGCGCCAGCAGCCAAGAAGGCGCAGCCGGGGCTAATGAAAAACTGTTTTTT	CASSQEGAAGANEKLFF
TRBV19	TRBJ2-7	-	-	TGTGCCAGCAGAAAGTCCGGGACCTTATCCTACGAGCAGTACTTC	CASRKSGTLSYEQYF
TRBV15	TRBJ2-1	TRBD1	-	TGTGCCACCAGCGCAGGGACAGGGCCCTACAATGAGCAGTTCTTC	CATSAGTGPYNEQFF
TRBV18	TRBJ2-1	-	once	TGTGCCAGCTCACCAAGGAGGACCAACTCCTACAATGAGCAGTTCTTC	CASSPRRTNSYNEQFF
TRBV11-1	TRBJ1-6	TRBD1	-	TGTGCCAGCAGCTTCGGACAGGGGGAATCACCCCTCCACTTT	CASSFGQGESPLHF
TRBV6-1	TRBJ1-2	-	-	TGTGCCAGCAGTGAAGGGGGGGGACCTAATGGCTACACCTTC	CASSEGGGPNGYTF
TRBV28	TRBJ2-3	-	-	TGTGCCAGCATTGACAGTAGCACAGATACGCAGTATTTT	CASIDSSTDTQYF
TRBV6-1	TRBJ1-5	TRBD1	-	TGTGCCAGCAGGTCCGGGACAGGGGGCAATCAGCCCCAGCATTTT	CASRSGTGGNQPQHF
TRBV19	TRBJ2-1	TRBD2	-	TGTGCCAGTAGTGGGGCGGGAGTATCCTACAATGAGCAGTTCTTC	CASSGAGVSYNEQFF
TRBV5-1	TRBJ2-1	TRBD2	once	TGCGCCAGCAGCTTGTACGGCGGGGGGGAGAATGAGCAGTTCTTC	CASSLYGGGENEQFF
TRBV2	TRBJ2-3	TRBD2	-	TGTGCCAGCGGCCTCCCCGGAAGCGGGGGCACAGATACGCAGTATTTT	CASGLPGSGGTDTQYF
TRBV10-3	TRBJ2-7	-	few	TGTGCCATCAGTGGACAACAACACTACGAGCAGTACTTC	CAISGQQHYEQYF
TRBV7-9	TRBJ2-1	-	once	TGTGCCAGCAGCTTAATCTCGGGCTCGTACCAGAACAATGAGCAGTTCTTC	CASSLISGSYQNNEQFF
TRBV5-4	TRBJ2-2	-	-	TGTGCCAGCAGCTCCCAGGAGCGGGCGAACACCGGGGAGCTGTTTTTT	CASSSQERANTGELFF
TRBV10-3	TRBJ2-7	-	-	TGTGCCATCAGTGGTAATTACGAGCAGTACTTC	CAISGNYEQYF
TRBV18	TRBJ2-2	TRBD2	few	TGTGCCAGCTCAACTAGCGGGAGGAACACCGGGGAGCTGTTTTTT	CASSTSGRNTGELFF
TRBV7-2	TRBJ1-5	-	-	TGTGCCAGCAGCTCCACAGTGTATAGCAATCAGCCCCAGCATTTT	CASSSTVYSNQPQHF
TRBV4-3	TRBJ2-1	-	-	TGCGCCAGCAGCAGTACCGGGACTCAAAATGAGCAGTTCTTC	CASSSTGTQNEQFF
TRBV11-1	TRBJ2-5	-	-	TGTGCCAGCAGCTTTGGGACCAACACGGGAGAGACCCAGTACTTC	CASSFGTNTGETQYF